This T cell receptor (beta chain) was sequenced for a study of blood T cell repertoires in COVID-19. Across the whole study: The United States, Italy and Spain supplied acute and convalescent COVID-19 samples. PBMCs, B-cell-depleted T cells, or T cells were the source of the cDNA or gDNA that made up the material.

The V segment lost 5 bases and the J segment 1 base; nucleotides outside the gene matches: 5. CDR1 is SGHTA, CDR2 FQGNSA, per germline. There are 15 residues in the CDR3. Original processing notes: Reference gene primer amplification yielded estimated nucleated cell counts. Assay used: immunoSEQ multiplex PCR; TCRdb lists only in-frame clones, some missing. That table furnishes V, J and clone size, whereas the DNA furnished D and trimming. The repertoire includes about 360,000 clones, 80% to 90% of them detected once, and about 3% sits in the top ten. Sequences were obtained from peripheral blood. The TCR was taken from a young man with active or convalescent COVID-19. The V and J genes are TRBV7-2 and TRBJ1-2; 9 bases align to TRBD1. CDR3 in DNA: TGTGCCAGCAGCCTCCCGACAGGGGGTAACTATGGCTACACCTTC. Protein: CASSLPTGGNYGYTF.